This section outlines one T cell receptor beta chain sequence together with its context. The CDR3 consists of 18 residues. V was clipped by 5 bases and J by 0 bases, with 17 bases between them. Germline lookup yields CDR1 SGHTA and CDR2 FQGNSA. Per the original data handling: Counts of nucleated cells, estimated from reference gene primer amplification, were obtained. Data came from immunoSEQ multiplex PCR; TCRdb stores just in-frame clones and leaves some out. That table is the source of V, J and clone size, and D and trimming were worked out from the DNA. The table records around 200,000 clones, about 83% of them present only once. This record comes from a study of blood T cell repertoires in COVID-19. Study background: T cells, B-cell-depleted T cells, or PBMCs provided the cDNA or gDNA that served as material.

The specimen sequenced was peripheral blood. V is TRBV7-2 and J is TRBJ2-6; D not certain. The TCR was taken from a person aged 70 to 85 with COVID-19, enrolled during active disease. For the CDR3, the DNA is TGTGCCAGCAGCGCGAGACTGGCCGCCAGCTCTGGGGCCAACGTCCTGACTTTC. It translates to CASSARLAASSGANVLTF.